The present entry profiles one T cell receptor beta chain with its context. The antigen remains unidentified. The data were obtained in a study of shared clonotypes between healthy human individuals. Clones were sequenced by immunoSEQ multiplex PCR, and TCRdb holds only the in-frame ones, with some missing. The sample comprises roughly 2,300,000 clones, about nine tenths of which are singletons, and more than 0.35% rests with the top ten. The authors divided CD4+ cells into CD45RA+ naive and CD45RA-negative memory subsets. Overall study results and limits: Despite large depth, sorted-subset datasets appeared incompletely sequenced. Tissues were not sampled, only blood, and their repertoires likely differ.

V shed 8 bases and J shed 4 bases, with 17 bases lying between them. The CDR3 runs to 14 residues. CDR1 and CDR2 (germline): SNHLY, FYNNEI. The chain uses TRBV2 and TRBJ1-2; maybe TRBD1 (6 bases). Sequenced sample: naive CD4+ T cells from PBMCs. As to subset: CD45RA+ positively selected. The origin of this receptor is a man aged 18 to 30 in good health. Some clones in this sample may be carry-over from other donors' samples. CDR3 coding DNA: TGTGCCAGCCGGACAGCTCCTCTTCTCTATGGCTACACCTTC. Its protein is CASRTAPLLYGYTF. Full variable domain (rest looked up from reference TRBV2 and TRBJ1-2): EPEVTQTPSHQVTQMGQEVILRCVPISNHLYFYWYRQILGQKVEFLVSFYNNEISEKSEIFDDQFSVERPDGSNFTLKIRSTKLEDSAMYFCASRTAPLLYGYTFGSGTRLTVV.